The 10 T cell receptor beta chains presented below share a single source sample, sequenced in a study of OX40 agonist ivuxolimab in advanced cancers. Produced via immunoSEQ multiplex PCR; TCRdb's table is partial and in-frame only. The sample lists 60,000 to 75,000 clones, around 88% occurring once. This sample comprised CD4+ or CD8+ T cells sorted from blood, obtained in a trial of the OX40 agonist ivuxolimab. The source is an adult with an advanced solid tumor such as melanoma, head and neck, liver or kidney cancer.

The CDR3 coding sequence is TGTGCCAGCAGTGAGAGAGGGTCCATCTCTGGGGCCAACGTCCTGACTTTC. Its protein is CASSERGSISGANVLTF. The J gene is TRBJ2-6, the V gene TRBV2, with D perhaps TRBD2 (5 bases). The CDR3 length is 17 residues. Trimming pared 3 bases from V and 0 bases from J, leaving 12 bases between. Germline CDR1 is SNHLY and CDR2 is FYNNEI.

The CDR3 DNA reads TGTGCCAGCAGCTTAAGTTTTCCAGGGGATTTGACTGAAGCTTTCTTT. Translation: CASSLSFPGDLTEAFF. The V call is TRBV11-2, the J call TRBJ1-1; possibly TRBD1 for D (6 bases). Germline V gives CDR1 SGHAT, CDR2 FQNNGV. V was trimmed by 2 bases and J by 5 bases, leaving 18 bases between them. The CDR3 is 16 residues long.

The chain uses TRBV5-4 and TRBJ1-6; D might be TRBD1 (6 bases). Between the trimmed V and J ends, which lost 0 bases and 10 bases, there was a span of 17 bases. The CDR3 covers 16 residues. The V gene's germline CDR1 is SGHNT and CDR2 YYREEE (reference sequence). CDR3 in amino acids: CASSLDAGVGGSPLHF. The CDR3 nucleotides read TGTGCCAGCAGCTTGGATGCAGGGGTTGGTGGGTCACCCCTCCACTTT.

This clone has only one observation. The genes are TRBV19 and TRBJ2-2; D call uncertain. Trimming removed 0 bases from V and 3 bases from J, with 5 bases in between. Germline CDR1 LNHDA, CDR2 SQIVND (reference sequence). This CDR3 has 14 residues. CDR3 nucleotide sequence: TGTGCCAGTAGTATAGAAGACCACACCGGGGAGCTGTTTTTT. It is translated as CASSIEDHTGELFF. Looking up the rest from reference TRBV19 and TRBJ2-2 gives the full variable domain: DGGITQSPKYLFRKEGQNVTLSCEQNLNHDAMYWYRQDPGQGLRLIYYSQIVNDFQKGDIAEGYSVSREKKESFPLTVTSAQKNPTAFYLCASSIEDHTGELFFGEGSRLTVL.

DNA of the CDR3: TGTGCCAGCAGCGTAGCAGAGGGAGGGGGCAATGAAAAACTGTTTTTT. This sequence encodes CASSVAEGGGNEKLFF. V usage is TRBV9 and J usage is TRBJ1-4; 7 nucleotides line up with TRBD1. The trim removed 0 bases at V and 5 bases at J, leaving 7 bases unmatched. Germline lookup yields CDR1 SGDLS and CDR2 YYNGEE. The CDR3 runs to 16 residues. Based on the CDR3 plus reference TRBV9 and TRBJ1-4, the full variable domain is DSGVTQTPKHLITATGQRVTLRCSPRSGDLSVYWYQQSLDQGLQFLIQYYNGEERAKGNILERFSAQQFPDLHSELNLSSLELGDSALYFCASSVAEGGGNEKLFFGSGTQLSVL.

The CDR3 sequence: CASSFQGATNEKLFF. The CDR3 bases are TGTGCCAGCAGTTTTCAGGGGGCAACTAATGAAAAACTGTTTTTT. The chain uses TRBV28 and TRBJ1-4; TRBD1 matches 7 bases. The ends lost 3 bases at V and 0 bases at J; junction bases unmatched: 1. The CDR3 length is 15 residues. Germline V gene data show CDR1 as MDHEN and CDR2 as SYDVKM.

The genes are TRBV10-3 and TRBJ2-3; possibly TRBD1 or TRBD2 for D (5 bases each). CDR3 length equals 14 residues. Germline lookup yields CDR1 ENHRY and CDR2 SYGVKD. V was pared by 7 bases and J by 6 bases, with 17 bases between. The CDR3 DNA is TGTGCCATCATCCCGGGACCTAAGGCGGATACGCAGTATTTT. Translated, it gives CAIIPGPKADTQYF.

For the CDR3, the DNA is TGTGCCAGCAGTGGCGGGACTAGCGAAGAGACCCAGTACTTC. It encodes CASSGGTSEETQYF. This sequence joins TRBV6-1 and TRBJ2-5; TRBD2 aligns across 10 bases. Trimming took 4 bases from V and 3 from J; bases not matched to a gene: 2. The CDR3 sequence is 14 residues long. CDR1 and CDR2 from the germline V gene are MNHNS and SASEGT.

The genes are TRBV30 and TRBJ2-1; either TRBD1 or TRBD2 may supply D (5 bases each). This CDR3 is built from 13 residues. CDR1 is GTSNPN, CDR2 SVGIG, per germline (reference sequence). V was pared by 0 bases and J by 10 bases, with 13 bases between. CDR3 region: CAWSVRAGAEQFF. DNA of the CDR3: TGTGCCTGGAGTGTACGGGCCGGGGCCGAGCAGTTCTTC.

The rearrangement joins TRBV9 to TRBJ2-3; either TRBD1 or TRBD2 may fit D (5 bases each). CDR3 size: 14 residues. Trimming took off 0 bases at V and 2 bases at J, with 7 bases between the two ends. Germline CDR1 reads SGDLS; CDR2 reads YYNGEE. CDR3 nucleotides: TGTGCCAGCAGCGTAGAGGGGACCACAGATACGCAGTATTTT. Translation gives CASSVEGTTDTQYF.